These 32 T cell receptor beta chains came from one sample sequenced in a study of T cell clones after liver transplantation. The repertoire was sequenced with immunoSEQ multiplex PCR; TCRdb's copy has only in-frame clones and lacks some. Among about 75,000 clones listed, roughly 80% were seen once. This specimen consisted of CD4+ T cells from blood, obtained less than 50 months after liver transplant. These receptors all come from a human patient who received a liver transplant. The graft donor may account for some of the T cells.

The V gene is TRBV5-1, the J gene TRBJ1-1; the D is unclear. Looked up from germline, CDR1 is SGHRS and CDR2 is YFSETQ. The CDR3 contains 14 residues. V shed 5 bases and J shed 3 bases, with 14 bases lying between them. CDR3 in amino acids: CASSTGRLDTEAFF. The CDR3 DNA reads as TGCGCCAGCAGTACTGGCCGGTTAGACACTGAAGCTTTCTTT.

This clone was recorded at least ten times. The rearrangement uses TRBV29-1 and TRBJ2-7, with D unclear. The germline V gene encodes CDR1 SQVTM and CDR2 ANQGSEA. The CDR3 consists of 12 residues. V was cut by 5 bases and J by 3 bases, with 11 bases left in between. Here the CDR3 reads CSVRKGSYEQYF. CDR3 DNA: TGCAGCGTTAGGAAAGGAAGCTACGAGCAGTACTTC.

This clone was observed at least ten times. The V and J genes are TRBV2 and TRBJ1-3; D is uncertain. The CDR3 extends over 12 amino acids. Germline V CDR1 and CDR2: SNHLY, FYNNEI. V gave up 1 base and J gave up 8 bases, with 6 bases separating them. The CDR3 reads CASSEGSYTIYF. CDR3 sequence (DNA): TGTGCCAGCAGTGAAGGAAGTTACACCATATATTTT.

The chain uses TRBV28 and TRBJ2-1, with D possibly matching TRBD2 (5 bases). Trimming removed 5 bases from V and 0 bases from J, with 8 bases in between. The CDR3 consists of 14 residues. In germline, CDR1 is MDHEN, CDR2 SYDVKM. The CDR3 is CASSRGHSYNEQFF. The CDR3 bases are TGTGCCAGCAGTCGAGGGCACTCCTACAATGAGCAGTTCTTC.

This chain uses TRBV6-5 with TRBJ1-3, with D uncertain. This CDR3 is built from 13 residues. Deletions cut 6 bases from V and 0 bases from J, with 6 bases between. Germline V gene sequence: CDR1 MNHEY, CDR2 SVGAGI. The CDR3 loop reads CASSLSSGNTIYF. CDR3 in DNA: TGTGCCAGCAGCCTCAGCTCTGGAAACACCATATATTTT.

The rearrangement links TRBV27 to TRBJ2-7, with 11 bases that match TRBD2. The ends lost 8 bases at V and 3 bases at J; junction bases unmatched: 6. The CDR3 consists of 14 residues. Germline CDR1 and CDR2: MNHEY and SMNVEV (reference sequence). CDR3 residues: CASGPSGGYYEQYF. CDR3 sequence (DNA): TGTGCCAGCGGGCCTAGCGGGGGGTACTACGAGCAGTACTTC.

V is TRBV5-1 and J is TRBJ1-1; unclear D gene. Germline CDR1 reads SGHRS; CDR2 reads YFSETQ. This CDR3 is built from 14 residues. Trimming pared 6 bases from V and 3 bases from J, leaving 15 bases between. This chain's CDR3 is CASIVNKPHTEAFF. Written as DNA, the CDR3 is TGCGCCAGCATAGTAAACAAGCCTCACACTGAAGCTTTCTTT.

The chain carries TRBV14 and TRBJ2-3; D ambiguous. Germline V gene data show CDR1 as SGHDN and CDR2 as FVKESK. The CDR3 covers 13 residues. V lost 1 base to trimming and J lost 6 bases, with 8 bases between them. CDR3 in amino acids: CASSQVGADTQYF. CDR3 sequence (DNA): TGTGCCAGCAGCCAAGTTGGAGCTGATACGCAGTATTTT.

CDR3 DNA sequence: TGTGCCAGCAGCTCGCGGGACAGGATCACAGATACGCAGTATTTT. Residues: CASSSRDRITDTQYF. The V and J genes are TRBV5-5 and TRBJ2-3, with 8 bases that match TRBD1. This CDR3 comprises 15 residues. CDR1 and CDR2 from the germline V gene are SGHKS and YYEKEE (reference sequence). Germline trimming cut 3 bases from V and 2 bases from J; bases unmatched to any gene: 5.

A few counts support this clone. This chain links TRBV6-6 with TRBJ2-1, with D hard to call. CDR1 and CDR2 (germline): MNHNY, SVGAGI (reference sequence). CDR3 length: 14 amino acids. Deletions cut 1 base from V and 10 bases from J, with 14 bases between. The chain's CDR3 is CASSYYGDGGEQFF. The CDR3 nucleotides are TGTGCCAGCAGTTACTACGGTGACGGTGGAGAGCAGTTCTTC.

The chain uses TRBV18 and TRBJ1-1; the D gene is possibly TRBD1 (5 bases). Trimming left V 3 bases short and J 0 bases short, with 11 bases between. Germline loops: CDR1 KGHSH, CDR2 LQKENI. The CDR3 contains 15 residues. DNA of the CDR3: TGTGCCAGCTCACCCGAGGGACGGTTGAACACTGAAGCTTTCTTT. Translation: CASSPEGRLNTEAFF. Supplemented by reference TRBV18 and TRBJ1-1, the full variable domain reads NAGVMQNPRHLVRRRGQEARLRCSPMKGHSHVYWYRQLPEEGLKFMVYLQKENIIDESGMPKERFSAEFPKEGPSILRIQQVVRGDSAAYFCASSPEGRLNTEAFFGQGTRLTVV.

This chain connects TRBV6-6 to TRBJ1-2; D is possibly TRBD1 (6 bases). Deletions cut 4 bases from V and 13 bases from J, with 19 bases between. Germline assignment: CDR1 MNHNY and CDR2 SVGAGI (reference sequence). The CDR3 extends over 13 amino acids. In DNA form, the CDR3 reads TGTGCCAGCAGTTCCCCGGGACAACAACCTCTCACCTTC. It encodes CASSSPGQQPLTF.

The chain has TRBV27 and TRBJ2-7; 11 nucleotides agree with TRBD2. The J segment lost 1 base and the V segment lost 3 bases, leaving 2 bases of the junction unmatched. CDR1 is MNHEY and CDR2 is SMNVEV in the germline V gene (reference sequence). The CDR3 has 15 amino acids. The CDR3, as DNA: TGTGCCAGCAGTTTCCTAGCGGGGGGTTCCTACGAGCAGTACTTC. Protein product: CASSFLAGGSYEQYF.

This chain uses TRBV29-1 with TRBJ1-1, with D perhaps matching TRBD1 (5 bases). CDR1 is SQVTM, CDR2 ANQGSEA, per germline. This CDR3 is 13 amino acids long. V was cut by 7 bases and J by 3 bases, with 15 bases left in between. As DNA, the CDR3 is TGCAGCGGACATCTTACGGGGGACACTGAAGCTTTCTTT. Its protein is CSGHLTGDTEAFF.

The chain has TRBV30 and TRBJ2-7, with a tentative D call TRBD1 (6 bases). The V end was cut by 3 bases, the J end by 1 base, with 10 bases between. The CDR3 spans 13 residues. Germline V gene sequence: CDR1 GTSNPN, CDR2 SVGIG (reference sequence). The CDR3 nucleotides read TGTGCCTGGAGCAAGGGGACATCCTACGAGCAGTACTTC. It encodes CAWSKGTSYEQYF.

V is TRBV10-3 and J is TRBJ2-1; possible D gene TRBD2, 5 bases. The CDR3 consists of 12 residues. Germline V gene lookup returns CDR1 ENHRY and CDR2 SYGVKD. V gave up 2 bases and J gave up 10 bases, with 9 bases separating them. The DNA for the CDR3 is TGTGCCATCAGTGAGCTCGAGCGGGAGCAGTTCTTC. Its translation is CAISELEREQFF.

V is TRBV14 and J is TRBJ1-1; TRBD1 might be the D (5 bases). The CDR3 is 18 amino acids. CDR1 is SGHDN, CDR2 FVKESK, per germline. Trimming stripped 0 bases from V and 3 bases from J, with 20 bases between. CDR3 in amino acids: CASSQEGRWGVRDTEAFF. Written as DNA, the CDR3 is TGTGCCAGCAGCCAAGAGGGAAGATGGGGCGTACGGGACACTGAAGCTTTCTTT.

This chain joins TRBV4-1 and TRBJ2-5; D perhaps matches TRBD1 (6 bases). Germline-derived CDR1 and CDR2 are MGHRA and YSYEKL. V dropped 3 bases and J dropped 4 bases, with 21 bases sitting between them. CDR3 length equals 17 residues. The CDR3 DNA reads TGCGCCAGCAGCCAGATCGGTACCGGGGACAACGGAGAGACCCAGTACTTC. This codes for CASSQIGTGDNGETQYF.

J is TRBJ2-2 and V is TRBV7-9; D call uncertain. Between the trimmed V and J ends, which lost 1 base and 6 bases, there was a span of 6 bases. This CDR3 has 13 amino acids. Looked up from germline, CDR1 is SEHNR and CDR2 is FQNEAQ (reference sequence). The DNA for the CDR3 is TGTGCCAGCAGCTTAGTGGGTCCCGGGGAGCTGTTTTTT. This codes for CASSLVGPGELFF.

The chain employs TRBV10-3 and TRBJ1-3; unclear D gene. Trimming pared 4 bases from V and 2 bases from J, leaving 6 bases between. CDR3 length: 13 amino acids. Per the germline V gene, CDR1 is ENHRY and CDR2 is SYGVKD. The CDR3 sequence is CAISASTGNTIYF. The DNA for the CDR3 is TGTGCCATCAGTGCTAGCACTGGAAACACCATATATTTT.

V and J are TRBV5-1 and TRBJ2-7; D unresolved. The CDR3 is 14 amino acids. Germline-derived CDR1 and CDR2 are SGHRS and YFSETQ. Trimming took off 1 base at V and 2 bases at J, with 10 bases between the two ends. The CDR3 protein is CASSLTSLTYEQYF. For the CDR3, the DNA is TGCGCCAGCAGCTTGACCTCCCTAACCTACGAGCAGTACTTC. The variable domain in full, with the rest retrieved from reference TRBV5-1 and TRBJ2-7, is KAGVTQTPRYLIKTRGQQVTLSCSPISGHRSVSWYQQTPGQGLQFLFEYFSETQRNKGNFPGRFSGRQFSNSRSEMNVSTLELGDSALYLCASSLTSLTYEQYFGPGTRLTVT.

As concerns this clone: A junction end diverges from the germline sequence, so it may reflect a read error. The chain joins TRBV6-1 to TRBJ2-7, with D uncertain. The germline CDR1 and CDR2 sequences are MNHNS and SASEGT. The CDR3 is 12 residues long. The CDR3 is CAGSEALYEQYF. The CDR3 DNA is TGTGCCGGCAGTGAAGCCCTCTACGAGCAGTACTTC.

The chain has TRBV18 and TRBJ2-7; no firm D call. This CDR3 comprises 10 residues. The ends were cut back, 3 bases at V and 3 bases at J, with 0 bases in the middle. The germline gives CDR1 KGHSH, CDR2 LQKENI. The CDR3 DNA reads TGTGCCAGCTCACCCTACGAGCAGTACTTC. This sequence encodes CASSPYEQYF.

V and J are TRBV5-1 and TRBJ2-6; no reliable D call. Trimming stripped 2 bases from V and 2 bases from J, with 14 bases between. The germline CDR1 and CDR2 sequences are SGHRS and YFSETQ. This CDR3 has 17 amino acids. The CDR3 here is CASSFQPVITGANVLTF. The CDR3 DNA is TGCGCCAGCAGCTTCCAACCAGTAATTACTGGGGCCAACGTCCTGACTTTC.

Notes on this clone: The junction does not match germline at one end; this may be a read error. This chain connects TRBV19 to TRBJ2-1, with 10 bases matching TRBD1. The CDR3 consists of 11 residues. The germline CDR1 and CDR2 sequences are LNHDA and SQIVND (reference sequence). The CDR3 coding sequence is TGCGGGACAGGGGATTTCGATGAGCAGTTCTTC. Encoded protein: CGTGDFDEQFF.

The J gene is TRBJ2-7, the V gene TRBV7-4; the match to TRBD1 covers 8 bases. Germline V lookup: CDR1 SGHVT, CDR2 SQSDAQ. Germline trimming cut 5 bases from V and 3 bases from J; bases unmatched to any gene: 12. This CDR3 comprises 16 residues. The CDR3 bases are TGTGCCAGCAGCCCACGACCAGGGGGCCGAAGCTACGAGCAGTACTTC. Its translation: CASSPRPGGRSYEQYF. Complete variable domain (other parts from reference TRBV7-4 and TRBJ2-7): GAGVSQSPRYKVAKRGRDVALRCDSISGHVTLYWYRQTLGQGSEVLTYSQSDAQRDKSGRPSGRFSAERPERSVSTLKIQRTEQGDSAVYLCASSPRPGGRSYEQYFGPGTRLTVT.

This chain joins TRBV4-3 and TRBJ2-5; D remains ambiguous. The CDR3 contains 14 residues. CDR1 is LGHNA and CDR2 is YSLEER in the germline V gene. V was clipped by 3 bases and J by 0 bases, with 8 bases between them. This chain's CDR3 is CASSQARNQETQYF. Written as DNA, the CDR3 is TGCGCCAGCAGCCAGGCGAGAAACCAAGAGACCCAGTACTTC.

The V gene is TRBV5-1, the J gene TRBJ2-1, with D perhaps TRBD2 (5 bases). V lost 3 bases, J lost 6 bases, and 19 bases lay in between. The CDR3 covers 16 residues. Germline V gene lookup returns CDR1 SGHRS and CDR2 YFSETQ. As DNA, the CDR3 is TGCGCCAGCAGCTCCCGGGCGCGAGGAGAGGGCAATGAGCAGTTCTTC. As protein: CASSSRARGEGNEQFF.

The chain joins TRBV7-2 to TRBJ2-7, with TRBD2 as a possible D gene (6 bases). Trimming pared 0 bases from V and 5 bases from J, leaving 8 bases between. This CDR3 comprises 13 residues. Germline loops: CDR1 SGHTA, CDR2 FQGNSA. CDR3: CASSLATGDEQYF. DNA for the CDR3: TGTGCCAGCAGCTTAGCCACGGGGGACGAGCAGTACTTC.

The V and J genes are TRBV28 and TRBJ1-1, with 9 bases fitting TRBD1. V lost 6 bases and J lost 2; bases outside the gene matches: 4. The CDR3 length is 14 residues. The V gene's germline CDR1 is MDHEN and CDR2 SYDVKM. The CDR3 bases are TGTGCCAGCAGGAAACAGGGGGCAAACACTGAAGCTTTCTTT. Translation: CASRKQGANTEAFF. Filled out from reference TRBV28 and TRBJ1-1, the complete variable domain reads DVKVTQSSRYLVKRTGEKVFLECVQDMDHENMFWYRQDPGLGLRLIYFSYDVKMKEKGDIPEGYSVSREKKERFSLILESASTNQTSMYLCASRKQGANTEAFFGQGTRLTVV.

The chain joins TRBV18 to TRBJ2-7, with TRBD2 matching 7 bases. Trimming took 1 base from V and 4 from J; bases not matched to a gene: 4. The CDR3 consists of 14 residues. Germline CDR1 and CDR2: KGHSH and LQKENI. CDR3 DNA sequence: TGTGCCAGCTCACCACGGGGGGGGATTTACGAGCAGTACTTC. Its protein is CASSPRGGIYEQYF.

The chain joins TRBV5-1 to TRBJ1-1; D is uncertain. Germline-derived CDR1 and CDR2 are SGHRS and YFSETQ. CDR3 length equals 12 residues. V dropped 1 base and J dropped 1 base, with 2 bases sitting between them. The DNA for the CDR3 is TGCGCCAGCAGCTTGCAGAACACTGAAGCTTTCTTT. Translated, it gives CASSLQNTEAFF. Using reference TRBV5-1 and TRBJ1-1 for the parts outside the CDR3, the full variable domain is KAGVTQTPRYLIKTRGQQVTLSCSPISGHRSVSWYQQTPGQGLQFLFEYFSETQRNKGNFPGRFSGRQFSNSRSEMNVSTLELGDSALYLCASSLQNTEAFFGQGTRLTVV.